These T cell receptor beta chains were read from a single sample in a study of PD-L1 blockade in urothelial cancer. TCRdb keeps only in-frame clones here, not all; method: immunoSEQ multiplex PCR. In the table there are some 42,000 clones, roughly four fifths of which are singletons. This specimen consisted of PBMCs, obtained around atezolizumab (anti-PD-L1) treatment. These receptors came from a man in his 70s with urothelial cancer. Each CDR3 is given with its conserved first and last residue. A D gene is named only where the DNA matches it firmly. A clone size is listed for some rows: how often the clone was seen (once, few, many), or a class if it is expanded.

len,j_gene,abundance,v_gene,d_gene,CDR3nt,CDR3aa
15,TRBJ2-7,-,TRBV5-1,-,TGCGCCAGCAGCAGGGCCGGGACAAACTCCTACGAGCAGTACTTC,CASSRAGTNSYEQYF
14,TRBJ2-7,-,TRBV4-3,-,TGCGCCAGCAGCCGGACAGTGTACTCCTACGAGCAGTACTTC,CASSRTVYSYEQYF
14,TRBJ2-3,-,TRBV5-1,-,TGCGCCAGCTGTATAGCGGCCAGCACAGATACGCAGTATTTT,CASCIAASTDTQYF
13,TRBJ2-7,-,TRBV29-1,-,TGCAGCGTTGAATGGGCGGGCCACAACGAGCAGTACTTC,CSVEWAGHNEQYF
17,TRBJ2-5,-,TRBV11-2,-,TGTGCCAGCAGCTTAGATCTGGCGGAGAGGGCCCAAGAGACCCAGTACTTC,CASSLDLAERAQETQYF
14,TRBJ2-5,once,TRBV7-9,TRBD1,TGTGCCAGCAGCGAGGACAGGTACCAAGAGACCCAGTACTTC,CASSEDRYQETQYF
14,TRBJ1-2,-,TRBV5-8,TRBD1,TGTGCCAGCAGCCCAGGGACAGCCCATTATGGCTACACCTTC,CASSPGTAHYGYTF
15,TRBJ2-7,-,TRBV5-1,-,TGCGCCAGCAGCTTGGCATCTGGCCCCCCGGGGGAGCAGTACTTC,CASSLASGPPGEQYF
14,TRBJ2-5,-,TRBV11-2,TRBD1,TGTGCCAGCCTAACAGGGGGGTACCAAGAGACCCAGTACTTC,CASLTGGYQETQYF
13,TRBJ1-1,few,TRBV4-2,-,TGTGCCAGCGGGAGGGGAGGGAACACTGAAGCTTTCTTT,CASGRGGNTEAFF
15,TRBJ2-1,once,TRBV4-3,TRBD2,TGCGCCAGCAGCCAAGAGACTAGCGGTTACAATGAGCAGTTCTTC,CASSQETSGYNEQFF
13,TRBJ2-7,-,TRBV29-1,TRBD2,TGCAGCGTTGAACTAGCGGACTCCTACGAGCAGTACTTC,CSVELADSYEQYF
14,TRBJ2-7,-,TRBV6-1,-,TGTGCCAGCAGCCCCCCTGGGGGCCGCTACGAGCAGTACTTC,CASSPPGGRYEQYF
13,TRBJ2-7,-,TRBV30,TRBD2,TGTGCCTGGAGTGTATCGGGGGGTTACGAGCAGTACTTC,CAWSVSGGYEQYF
15,TRBJ2-2,-,TRBV27,TRBD1,TGTGCCAGCAGCCCTAGTAGCAGGGGGACCGGGGAGCTGTTTTTT,CASSPSSRGTGELFF
13,TRBJ1-1,-,TRBV7-2,-,TGTGCCAGCAGCTCCGGGAGAAATACTGAAGCTTTCTTT,CASSSGRNTEAFF
15,TRBJ1-2,-,TRBV5-4,-,TGTGCCAGCAGCTTGTTGTATACGGGGGAAGAAGGCTACACCTTC,CASSLLYTGEEGYTF
13,TRBJ1-2,-,TRBV19,-,TGTGCCAGCACCGCCCCCCCAGGTTATGGCTACACCTTC,CASTAPPGYGYTF
14,TRBJ1-1,-,TRBV6-5,-,TGTGCCAGCAGTTACTCCAAGCTGAACACTGAAGCTTTCTTT,CASSYSKLNTEAFF
16,TRBJ1-3,-,TRBV6-5,TRBD1,TGTGCCAGCAGTTCAGACAGGGGGTATTCTGGAAACACCATATATTTT,CASSSDRGYSGNTIYF
15,TRBJ2-4,-,TRBV7-2,TRBD1,TGTGCCAGCAGCCCTAATATCGACAGGGGGAGCATTCAGTACTTC,CASSPNIDRGSIQYF
13,TRBJ1-1,-,TRBV10-3,-,TGTGCCATCAACGGTCCGGACTTTCCTGAAGCTTTCTTT,CAINGPDFPEAFF
16,TRBJ2-1,-,TRBV7-8,TRBD1,TGTGCCAGCAGCTTAAGGGACAGGAGCTCCTACAATGAGCAGTTCTTC,CASSLRDRSSYNEQFF
14,TRBJ2-7,-,TRBV6-5,-,TGTGCCAGCAGTTACGAGGCGGGATTCTACGAGCAGTACTTC,CASSYEAGFYEQYF
14,TRBJ1-1,-,TRBV5-4,-,TGTGCCAGCAGCTTGCAAACAGCAAACACTGAAGCTTTCTTT,CASSLQTANTEAFF
22,TRBJ2-6,-,TRBV4-3,TRBD1,TGCGCCAGCAGCCAAGACCCTGTGTCCCGGGGACAGGGTTTAAACGGGGCCAACGTCCTGACTTTC,CASSQDPVSRGQGLNGANVLTF
14,TRBJ2-5,-,TRBV5-5,TRBD2,TGTGCCAGCAGCCCGGGGGGGGTGCGGGAGACCCAGTACTTC,CASSPGGVRETQYF
15,TRBJ1-5,-,TRBV7-8,-,TGTGCCAGCAGCTTTGAACGGTATAGCAATCAGCCCCAGCATTTT,CASSFERYSNQPQHF
14,TRBJ2-2,-,TRBV6-1,-,TGTGCCACCTTGAGTAGGAGGGACACCGGGGAGCTGTTTTTT,CATLSRRDTGELFF
12,TRBJ1-2,-,TRBV28,-,TGTGCCAGCAGTGTATCTAGGTATGGCTACACCTTC,CASSVSRYGYTF
13,TRBJ2-5,-,TRBV19,-,TGTGCCAGTAGTATCGGGAGACAAGAGACCCAGTACTTC,CASSIGRQETQYF
14,TRBJ1-4,once,TRBV29-1,-,TGCAGCTGTTGGGGGGGCGTAGCTAATGAAAAACTGTTTTTT,CSCWGGVANEKLFF